A selection of T cell receptor beta chains follows, all from one sample in a study of T cell responses to AZD1222 COVID-19 vaccine. TCRdb's table, derived via immunoSEQ multiplex PCR, lists solely in-frame clones and lacks some. The sample has about 120,000 clones, roughly 85% seen once. The material sequenced was peripheral blood, taken on day 0 of MenACWY control vaccination. The receptor set was obtained from an adult in good health. CDR3s include the opening cysteine and the closing phenylalanine or tryptophan. The order of the fields is V gene, CDR3 length, D gene, clone size, J gene, CDR3 DNA, CDR3 protein. A D gene is named only where the DNA matches it firmly. Clone size is not always given. Where it is, it says once, few, many or a class for expanded clones.

TRBV18	15	TRBD1	NA	TRBJ2-1	TGTGCCAGCTCACCAGACAGGGGGCGATCCGATGAGCAGTTCTTC	CASSPDRGRSDEQFF
TRBV5-4	14	NA	few	TRBJ1-3	TGTGCCAGCAGCTTGGGCGGCTCTGGAAACACCATATATTTT	CASSLGGSGNTIYF
TRBV30	14	NA	once	TRBJ1-1	TGTGCCTGGAACCTCGGGACGGAGAACACTGAAGCTTTCTTT	CAWNLGTENTEAFF
TRBV7-8	14	NA	NA	TRBJ1-1	TGTGCCAGCAGCTTAGAACAGACGAACACTGAAGCTTTCTTT	CASSLEQTNTEAFF
TRBV10-3	18	TRBD2	NA	TRBJ2-1	TGTGCCATCAGTGAGTCGGTGTCTAGCGGGGGGTCTAACAATGAGCAGTTCTTC	CAISESVSSGGSNNEQFF
TRBV6-2/TRBV6-3	13	NA	NA	TRBJ1-2	TGTGCCAGCAGTGCCACCCCTAACTATGGCTACACCTTC	CASSATPNYGYTF
TRBV2	13	TRBD1	once	TRBJ2-7	TGTGCCAGCATGAGGCAGGGGGCAGGGGAGCAGTACTTC	CASMRQGAGEQYF
TRBV11-3	15	TRBD1	once	TRBJ2-5	TGTGCCAGCAGCCCGGGGACAGGGGGGCAAGAGACCCAGTACTTC	CASSPGTGGQETQYF
TRBV7-8	17	TRBD1	NA	TRBJ2-2	TGTGCCAGCAGCTTAGCGTGGACAGGGGGCTTAACCGGGGAGCTGTTTTTT	CASSLAWTGGLTGELFF
TRBV7-2	15	TRBD1	NA	TRBJ1-2	TGTGCCAGCAGCCCGGGACAGAGCCCCATCTATGGCTACACCTTC	CASSPGQSPIYGYTF
TRBV28	13	NA	NA	TRBJ2-3	TGTGCCAGCAGTTCCCGAAATGAAGATACGCAGTATTTT	CASSSRNEDTQYF